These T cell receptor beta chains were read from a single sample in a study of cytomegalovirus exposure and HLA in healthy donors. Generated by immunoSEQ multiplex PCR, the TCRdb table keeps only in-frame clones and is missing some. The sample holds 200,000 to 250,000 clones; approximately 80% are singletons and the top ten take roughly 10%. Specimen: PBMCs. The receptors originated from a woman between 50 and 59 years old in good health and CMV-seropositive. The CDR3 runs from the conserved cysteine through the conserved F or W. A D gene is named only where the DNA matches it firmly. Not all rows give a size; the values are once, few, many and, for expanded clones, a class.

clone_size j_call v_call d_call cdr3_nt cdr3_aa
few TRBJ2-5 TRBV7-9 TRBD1 TGTGCCAGCAGCTTCGGGGGGACAGGGGTCCCGGAGACCCAGTACTTC CASSFGGTGVPETQYF
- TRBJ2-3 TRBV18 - TGTGCCAGCTCACCACAGATTGGGGGCCTAACTAGCACAGATACGCAGTATTTT CASSPQIGGLTSTDTQYF
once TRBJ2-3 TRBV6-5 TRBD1 TGTGCCAGCAGCCCCAGGACAGGGGGTGATGATACGCAGTATTTT CASSPRTGGDDTQYF
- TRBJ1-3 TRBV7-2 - TGTGCCAGCAGCTTAGTAACATTTCTGGCCTCTGGAAACACCATATATTTT CASSLVTFLASGNTIYF
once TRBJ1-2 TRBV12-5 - TGTGCTAGTGGTTTTTTTGCTCCTTACTCTGGCTACACCTTC CASGFFAPYSGYTF
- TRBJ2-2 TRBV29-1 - TGCAGCGCCTATAGTGACACCGGGGAGCTGTTTTTT CSAYSDTGELFF
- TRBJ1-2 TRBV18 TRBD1 TGTGCCAGCTCACGACAGGGGGCGATTTCTAACTATGGCTACACCTTC CASSRQGAISNYGYTF
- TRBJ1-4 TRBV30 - TGTGCCTGGGGACAAGCAACTAATGAAAAACTGTTTTTT CAWGQATNEKLFF
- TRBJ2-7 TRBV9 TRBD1 TGTGCCAGCAGCGTAGACGGACAGGTGAGCTACGAGCAGTACTTC CASSVDGQVSYEQYF
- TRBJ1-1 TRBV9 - TGTGCCAGCAGCGTAGCTTACAGGGACACTGAAGCTTTCTTT CASSVAYRDTEAFF
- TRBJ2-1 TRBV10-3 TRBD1 TGTGCCATCAGTGAGGGGGCGGGACAGGGGGCCTACAATGAGCAGTTCTTC CAISEGAGQGAYNEQFF
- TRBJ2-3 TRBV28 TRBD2 TGTGCCAGCAGCGAGGGACTAGCGGGGGCCAGGGATACGCAGTATTTT CASSEGLAGARDTQYF
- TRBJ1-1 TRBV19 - TGTGCCAGTAGTATAGGCGGGGCCGCGGGAACTGAAGCTTTCTTT CASSIGGAAGTEAFF
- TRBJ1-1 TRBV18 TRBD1 TGTGCCAGCTCACCTGGGATCCGGCAGGGGGCGCGTAGGACTGAAGCTTTCTTT CASSPGIRQGARRTEAFF
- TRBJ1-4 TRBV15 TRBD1 TGTGCCACCAGCAGAGTCCAGGGGGCACCTGAAAAACTGTTTTTT CATSRVQGAPEKLFF
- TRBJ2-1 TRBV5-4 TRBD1 TGTGCCAGCAGCTCGACAGGGCACTCCTACAATGAGCAGTTCTTC CASSSTGHSYNEQFF
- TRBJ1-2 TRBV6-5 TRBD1 TGTGCCAGCACCAGGGACAGAGCTAACTATGGCTACACCTTC CASTRDRANYGYTF
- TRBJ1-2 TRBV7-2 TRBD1 TGTGCCAGTCATAAGGGGGCCCGCCTCTATGGCTACACCTTC CASHKGARLYGYTF
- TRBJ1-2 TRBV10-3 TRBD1 TGTGCCATCAGTGATATGAGGGGGCGGGACTATGGCTACACCTTC CAISDMRGRDYGYTF
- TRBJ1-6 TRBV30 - TGTGCCTGGGATACTAGGGGGCCCCTCCACTTT CAWDTRGPLHF
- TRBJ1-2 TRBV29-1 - TGCAGCGTTGAATCTCAGGCCGTGAACTATGGCTACACCTTC CSVESQAVNYGYTF
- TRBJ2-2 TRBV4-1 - TGCGCCAGCAGCCAAGGAACAGCTACGAACACCGGGGAGCTGTTTTTT CASSQGTATNTGELFF
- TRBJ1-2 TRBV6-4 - TGTGCCAGCAGTGACTCGCGGGGAAGCGATGGCTACACCTTC CASSDSRGSDGYTF
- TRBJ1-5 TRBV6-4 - TGTGCCAGCAGACTCCGACAGCAAAGGGGGAATAGCAATCAGCCCCAGCATTTT CASRLRQQRGNSNQPQHF
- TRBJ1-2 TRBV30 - TGTGCCTGGAGGTATCGTCATGGCTACACCTTC CAWRYRHGYTF
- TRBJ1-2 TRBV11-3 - TGTGCCAGCAGCTTAGACAGAACTAACTATGGCTACACCTTC CASSLDRTNYGYTF
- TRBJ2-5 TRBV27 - TGTGCCAGCAGCAAGGACTATCAAGAGACCCAGTACTTC CASSKDYQETQYF
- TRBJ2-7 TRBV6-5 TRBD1 TGTGCCAGCAGCCCACCGGGGACAGTAACCTACGAGCAGTACTTC CASSPPGTVTYEQYF
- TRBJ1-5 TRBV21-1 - TGTGCCAGCAGCAATCTAGGGGGTCGGAATCAGCCCCAGCATTTT CASSNLGGRNQPQHF
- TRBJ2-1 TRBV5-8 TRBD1 TGTGCCAGCAGCCCACGGACAGGGATCTCCTACAATGAGCAGTTCTTC CASSPRTGISYNEQFF
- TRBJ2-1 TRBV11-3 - TGTGCCAGCAGCTTAGACGTAGCAGACAATGAGCAGTTCTTC CASSLDVADNEQFF
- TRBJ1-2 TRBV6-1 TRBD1 TGTGCCAGCAGTGTGGTGGAGGGACAGGGCATTCACTTC CASSVVEGQGIHF
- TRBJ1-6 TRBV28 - TGTGCCAGCAGTTTAGCAGGGTTAGGGCCTAATTCACCCCTCCACTTT CASSLAGLGPNSPLHF
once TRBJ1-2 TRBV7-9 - TGTTCCAGCAGCCTCCATCCAGGTGGCTACACCTTC CSSSLHPGGYTF
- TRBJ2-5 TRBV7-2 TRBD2 TGTGCCAGCAGCACCACTAGCGGGGGGGCTTGGGAGACCCAGTACTTC CASSTTSGGAWETQYF